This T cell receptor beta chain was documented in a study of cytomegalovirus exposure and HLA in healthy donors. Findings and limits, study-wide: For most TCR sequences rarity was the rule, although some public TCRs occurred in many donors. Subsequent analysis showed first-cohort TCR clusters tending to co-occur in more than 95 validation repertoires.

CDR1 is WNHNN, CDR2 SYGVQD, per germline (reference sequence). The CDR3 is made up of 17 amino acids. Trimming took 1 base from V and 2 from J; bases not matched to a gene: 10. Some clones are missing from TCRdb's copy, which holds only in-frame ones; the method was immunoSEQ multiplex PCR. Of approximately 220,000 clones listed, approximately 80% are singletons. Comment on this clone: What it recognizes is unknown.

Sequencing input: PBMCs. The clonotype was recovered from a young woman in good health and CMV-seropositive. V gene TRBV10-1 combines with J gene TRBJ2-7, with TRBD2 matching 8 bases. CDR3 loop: CASSEYMTGTRPYEQYF. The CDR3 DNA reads TGCGCCAGCAGTGAGTACATGACCGGGACTAGGCCCTACGAGCAGTACTTC.